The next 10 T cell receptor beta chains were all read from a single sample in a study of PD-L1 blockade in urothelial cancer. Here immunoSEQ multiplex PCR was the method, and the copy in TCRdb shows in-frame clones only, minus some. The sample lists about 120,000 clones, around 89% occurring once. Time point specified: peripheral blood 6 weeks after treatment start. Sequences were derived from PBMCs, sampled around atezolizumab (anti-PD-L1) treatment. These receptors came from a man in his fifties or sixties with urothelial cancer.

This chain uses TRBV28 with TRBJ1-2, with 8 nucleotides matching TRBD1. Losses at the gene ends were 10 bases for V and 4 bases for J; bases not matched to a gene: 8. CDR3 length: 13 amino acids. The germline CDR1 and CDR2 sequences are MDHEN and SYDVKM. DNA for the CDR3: TGTGCCACTCTTTTACAGGGGGGCTATGGCTACACCTTC. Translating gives CATLLQGGYGYTF.

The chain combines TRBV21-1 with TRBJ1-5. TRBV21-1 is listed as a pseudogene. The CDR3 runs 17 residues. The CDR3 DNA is TGTGCCAGCAGCAAAGCGTTAGCGCCAGTAATCTATCAGCCCCAGCATTTT. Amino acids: CASSKALAPVIYQPQHF.

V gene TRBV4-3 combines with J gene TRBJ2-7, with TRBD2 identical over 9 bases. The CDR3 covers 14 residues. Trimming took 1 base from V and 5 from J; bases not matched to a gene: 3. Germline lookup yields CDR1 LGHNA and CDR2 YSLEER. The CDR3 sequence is CASSQGTSANEQYF. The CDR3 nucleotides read TGCGCCAGCAGCCAAGGGACTAGCGCGAACGAGCAGTACTTC.

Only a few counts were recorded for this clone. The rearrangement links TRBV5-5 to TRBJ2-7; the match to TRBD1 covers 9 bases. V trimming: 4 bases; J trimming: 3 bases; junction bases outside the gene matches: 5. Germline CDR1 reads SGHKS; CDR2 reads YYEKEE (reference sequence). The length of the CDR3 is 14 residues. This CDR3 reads CASSKTDRGYEQYF. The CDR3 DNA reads TGTGCCAGCAGCAAAACGGACAGGGGCTACGAGCAGTACTTC. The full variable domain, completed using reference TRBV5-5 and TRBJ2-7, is DAGVTQSPTHLIKTRGQQVTLRCSPISGHKSVSWYQQVLGQGPQFIFQYYEKEERGRGNFPDRFSARQFPNYSSELNVNALLLGDSALYLCASSKTDRGYEQYFGPGTRLTVT.

The CDR3 DNA is TGTGCTAGGGCTGGGACTAGCGGGGGGATGGATACGCAGTATTTT. This sequence encodes CARAGTSGGMDTQYF. The chain carries TRBV12-5 and TRBJ2-3, with TRBD2 matching over 15 bases. CDR3 size: 15 residues. The trim removed 9 bases at V and 6 bases at J, leaving 7 bases unmatched. CDR1 is LGHNT and CDR2 is FRNRAP in the germline V gene.

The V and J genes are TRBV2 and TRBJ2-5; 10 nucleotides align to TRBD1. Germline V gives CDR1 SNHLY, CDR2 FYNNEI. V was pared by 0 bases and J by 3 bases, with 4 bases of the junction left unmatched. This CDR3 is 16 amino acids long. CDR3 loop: CASSEAVGTGEETQYF. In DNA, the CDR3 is TGTGCCAGCAGTGAAGCCGTGGGGACAGGGGAAGAGACCCAGTACTTC.

The CDR3 loop reads CASTGSLIGEQYF. In DNA, the CDR3 is TGTGCCAGCACCGGGTCGTTGATTGGGGAGCAGTACTTC. The chain recombines TRBV28 with TRBJ2-7; the D is unclear. The CDR3 covers 13 residues. Trimming took 7 bases from V and 7 from J, leaving 17 bases between them. Germline CDR1 and CDR2: MDHEN and SYDVKM.

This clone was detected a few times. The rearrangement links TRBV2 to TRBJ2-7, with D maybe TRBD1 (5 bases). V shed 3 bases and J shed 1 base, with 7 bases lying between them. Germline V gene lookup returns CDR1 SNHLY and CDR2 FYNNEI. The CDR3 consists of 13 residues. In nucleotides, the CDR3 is TGTGCCAGCAGTGAGTACAGGTCCTACGAGCAGTACTTC. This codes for CASSEYRSYEQYF.

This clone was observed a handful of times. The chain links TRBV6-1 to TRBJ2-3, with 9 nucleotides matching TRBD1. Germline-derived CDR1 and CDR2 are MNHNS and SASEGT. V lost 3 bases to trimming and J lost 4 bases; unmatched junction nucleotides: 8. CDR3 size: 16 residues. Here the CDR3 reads CASSDWDREEADTQYF. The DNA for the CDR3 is TGTGCCAGCAGTGACTGGGACAGGGAGGAAGCAGATACGCAGTATTTT.

The CDR3 region is CASSRGGAGYEQYF. The CDR3, as DNA: TGTGCCAGCTCACGAGGGGGCGCGGGGTACGAGCAGTACTTC. V is TRBV18 and J is TRBJ2-7; D possibly corresponds to TRBD1 (7 bases). V dropped 4 bases and J dropped 4 bases, with 14 bases sitting between them. Germline V CDR1 and CDR2: KGHSH, LQKENI. The CDR3 consists of 14 residues.